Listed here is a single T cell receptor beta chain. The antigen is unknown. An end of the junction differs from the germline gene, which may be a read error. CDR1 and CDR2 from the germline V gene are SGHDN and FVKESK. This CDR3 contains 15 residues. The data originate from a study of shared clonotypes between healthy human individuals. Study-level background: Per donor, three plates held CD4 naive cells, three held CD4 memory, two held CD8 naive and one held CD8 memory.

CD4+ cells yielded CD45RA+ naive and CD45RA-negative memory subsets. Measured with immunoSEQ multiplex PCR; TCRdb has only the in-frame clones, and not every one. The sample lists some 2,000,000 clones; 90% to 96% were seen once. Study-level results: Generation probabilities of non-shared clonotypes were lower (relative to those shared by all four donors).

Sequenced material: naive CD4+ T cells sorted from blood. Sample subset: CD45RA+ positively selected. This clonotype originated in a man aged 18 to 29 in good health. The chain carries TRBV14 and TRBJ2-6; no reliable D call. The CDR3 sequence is CASSEEGFGANVLTF. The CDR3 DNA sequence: TGTGCCAGCAGCGAAGAAGGGTTCGGGGCCAACGTCCTGACTTTC.